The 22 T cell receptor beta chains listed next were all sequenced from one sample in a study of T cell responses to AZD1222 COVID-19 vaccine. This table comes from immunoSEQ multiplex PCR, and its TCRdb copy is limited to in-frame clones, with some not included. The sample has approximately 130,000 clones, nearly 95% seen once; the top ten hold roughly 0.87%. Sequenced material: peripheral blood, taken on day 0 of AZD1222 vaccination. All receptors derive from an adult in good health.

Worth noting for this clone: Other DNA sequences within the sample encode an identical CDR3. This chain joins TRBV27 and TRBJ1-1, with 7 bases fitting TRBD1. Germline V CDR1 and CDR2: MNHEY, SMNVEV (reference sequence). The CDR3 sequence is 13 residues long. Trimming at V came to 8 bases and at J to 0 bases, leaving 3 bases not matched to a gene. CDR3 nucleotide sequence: TGTGCCAGCTCGGGACAGATGAACACTGAAGCTTTCTTT. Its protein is CASSGQMNTEAFF.

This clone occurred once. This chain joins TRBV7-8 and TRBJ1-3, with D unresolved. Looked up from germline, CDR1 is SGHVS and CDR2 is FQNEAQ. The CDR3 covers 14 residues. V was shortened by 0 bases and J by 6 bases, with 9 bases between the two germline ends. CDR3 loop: CASSLAAKSNTIYF. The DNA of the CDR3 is TGTGCCAGCAGCTTAGCGGCGAAATCAAACACCATATATTTT.

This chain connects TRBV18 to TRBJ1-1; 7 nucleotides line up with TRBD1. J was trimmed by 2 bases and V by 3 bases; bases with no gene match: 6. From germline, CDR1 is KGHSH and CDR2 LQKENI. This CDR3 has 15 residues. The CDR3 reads CASSPSTGSNTEAFF. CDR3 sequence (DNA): TGTGCCAGCTCACCGTCGACAGGGAGTAACACTGAAGCTTTCTTT.

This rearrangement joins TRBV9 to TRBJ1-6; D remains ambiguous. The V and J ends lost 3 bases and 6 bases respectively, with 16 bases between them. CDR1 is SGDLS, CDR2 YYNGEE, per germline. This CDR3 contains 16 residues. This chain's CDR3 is CASSAQVGVFNSPLHF. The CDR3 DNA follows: TGTGCCAGCAGCGCGCAAGTGGGAGTATTTAATTCACCCCTCCACTTT.

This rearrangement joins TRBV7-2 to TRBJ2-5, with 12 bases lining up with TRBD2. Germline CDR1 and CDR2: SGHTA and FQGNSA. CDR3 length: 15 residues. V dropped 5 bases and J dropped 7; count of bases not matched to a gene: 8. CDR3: CASSSRLAGAGTQYF. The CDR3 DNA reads TGTGCCAGCAGCAGCCGACTAGCGGGGGCGGGGACCCAGTACTTC.

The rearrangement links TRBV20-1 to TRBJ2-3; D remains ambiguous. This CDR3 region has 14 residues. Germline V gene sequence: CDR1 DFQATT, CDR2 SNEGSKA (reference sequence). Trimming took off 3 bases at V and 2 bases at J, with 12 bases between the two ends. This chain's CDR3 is CSASSTRFTDTQYF. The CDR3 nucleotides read TGCAGTGCTAGTTCAACGAGATTCACAGATACGCAGTATTTT.

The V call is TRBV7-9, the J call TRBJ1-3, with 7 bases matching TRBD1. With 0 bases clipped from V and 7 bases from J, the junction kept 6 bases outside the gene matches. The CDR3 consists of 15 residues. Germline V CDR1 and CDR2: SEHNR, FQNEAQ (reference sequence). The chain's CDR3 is CASSLAGTEGNTIYF. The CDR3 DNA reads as TGTGCCAGCAGCTTAGCGGGGACAGAGGGGAACACCATATATTTT.

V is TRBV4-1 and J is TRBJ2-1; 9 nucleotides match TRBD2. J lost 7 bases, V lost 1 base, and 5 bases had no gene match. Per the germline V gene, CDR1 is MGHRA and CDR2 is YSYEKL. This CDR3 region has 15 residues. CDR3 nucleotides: TGCGCCAGCAGCCAAGGCGGGGGGGCTGGTAATGAGCAGTTCTTC. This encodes CASSQGGGAGNEQFF.

The CDR3 bases are TGTGCCAGCAAACCAACAGGGTCGGGGCATTCACCCCTCCACTTT. Protein sequence: CASKPTGSGHSPLHF. The chain combines TRBV6-5 with TRBJ1-6; a weak D match, TRBD1 (6 bases). V lost 7 bases and J 8 bases, leaving 18 bases between the germline ends. This CDR3 comprises 15 residues. CDR1 is MNHEY, CDR2 SVGAGI, per germline.

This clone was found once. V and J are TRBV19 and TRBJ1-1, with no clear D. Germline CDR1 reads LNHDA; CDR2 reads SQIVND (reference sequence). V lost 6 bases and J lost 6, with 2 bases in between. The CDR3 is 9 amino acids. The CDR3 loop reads CASRPEAFF. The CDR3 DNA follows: TGTGCCAGTAGACCTGAAGCTTTCTTT.

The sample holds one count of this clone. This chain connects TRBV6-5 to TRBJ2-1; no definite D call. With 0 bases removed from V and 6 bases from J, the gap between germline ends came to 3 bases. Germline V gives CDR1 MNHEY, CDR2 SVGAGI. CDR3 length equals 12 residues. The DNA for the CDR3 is TGTGCCAGCAGTTACTCGCCCAATGAGCAGTTCTTC. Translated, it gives CASSYSPNEQFF.

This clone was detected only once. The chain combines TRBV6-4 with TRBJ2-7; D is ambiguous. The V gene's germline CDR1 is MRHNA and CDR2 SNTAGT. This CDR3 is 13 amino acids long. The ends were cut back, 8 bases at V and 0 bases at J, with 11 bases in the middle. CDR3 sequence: CASVGGISYEQYF. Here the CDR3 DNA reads TGTGCCAGCGTGGGCGGTATCTCCTACGAGCAGTACTTC.

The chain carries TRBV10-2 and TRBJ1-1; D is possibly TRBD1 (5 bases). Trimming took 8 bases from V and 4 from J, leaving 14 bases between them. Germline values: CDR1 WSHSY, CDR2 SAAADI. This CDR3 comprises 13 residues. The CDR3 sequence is CASVGGIGTEAFF. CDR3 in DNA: TGCGCCAGCGTGGGGGGGATTGGCACTGAAGCTTTCTTT.

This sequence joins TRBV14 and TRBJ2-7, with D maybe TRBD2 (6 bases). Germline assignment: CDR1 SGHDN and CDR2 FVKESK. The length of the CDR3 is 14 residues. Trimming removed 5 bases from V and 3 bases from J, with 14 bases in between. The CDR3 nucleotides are TGTGCCAGCAGCTCCCGGGACTCGAGCTACGAGCAGTACTTC. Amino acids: CASSSRDSSYEQYF.

The CDR3: CASSLDKGQGVTEAFF. For the CDR3, the DNA is TGTGCCAGCAGCTTAGATAAGGGACAGGGGGTAACTGAAGCTTTCTTT. J is TRBJ1-1 and V is TRBV11-3, with TRBD1 matching over 11 bases. Germline CDR1 is SGHNT and CDR2 is YENEEA. The J segment lost 5 bases and the V segment lost 0 bases, leaving 5 bases of the junction unmatched. The CDR3 runs 16 residues.

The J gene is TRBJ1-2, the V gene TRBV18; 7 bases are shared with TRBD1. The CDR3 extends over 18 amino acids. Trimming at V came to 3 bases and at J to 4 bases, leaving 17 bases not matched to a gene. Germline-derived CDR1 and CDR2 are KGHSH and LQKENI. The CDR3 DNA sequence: TGTGCCAGCTCACCCTCCCCTGCCAGGGGGAGTAGGGTCTATGGCTACACCTTC. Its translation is CASSPSPARGSRVYGYTF.

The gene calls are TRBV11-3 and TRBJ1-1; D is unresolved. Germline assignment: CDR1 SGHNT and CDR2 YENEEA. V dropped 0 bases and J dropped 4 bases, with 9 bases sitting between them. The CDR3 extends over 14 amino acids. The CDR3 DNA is TGTGCCAGCAGCTTAGAGGGTCAGAGCACTGAAGCTTTCTTT. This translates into CASSLEGQSTEAFF.

This chain's CDR3 is CASSVEGDTQYF. As DNA, the CDR3 is TGTGCCAGTAGTGTCGAGGGGGATACGCAGTATTTT. The V and J genes are TRBV19 and TRBJ2-3, with D perhaps given as TRBD1 or TRBD2 (5 bases each). Trimming took off 5 bases at V and 6 bases at J, with 9 bases between the two ends. CDR3 length: 12 amino acids. Germline V gene sequence: CDR1 LNHDA, CDR2 SQIVND (reference sequence). Full variable domain (remainder filled in from reference TRBV19 and TRBJ2-3): DGGITQSPKYLFRKEGQNVTLSCEQNLNHDAMYWYRQDPGQGLRLIYYSQIVNDFQKGDIAEGYSVSREKKESFPLTVTSAQKNPTAFYLCASSVEGDTQYFGPGTRLTVL.

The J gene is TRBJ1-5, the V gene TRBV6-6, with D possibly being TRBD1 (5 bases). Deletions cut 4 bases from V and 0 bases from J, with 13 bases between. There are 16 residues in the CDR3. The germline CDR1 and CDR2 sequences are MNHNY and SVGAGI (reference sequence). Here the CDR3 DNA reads TGTGCCAGCAGTTCGCATGGACAATTTAGCAATCAGCCCCAGCATTTT. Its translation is CASSSHGQFSNQPQHF.

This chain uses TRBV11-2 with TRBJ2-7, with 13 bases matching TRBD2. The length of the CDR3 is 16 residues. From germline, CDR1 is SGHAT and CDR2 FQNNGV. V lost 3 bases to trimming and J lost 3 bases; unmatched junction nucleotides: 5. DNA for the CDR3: TGTGCCAGCAGCTTGGATGGGACTAGCGGGGTCTACGAGCAGTACTTC. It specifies CASSLDGTSGVYEQYF.

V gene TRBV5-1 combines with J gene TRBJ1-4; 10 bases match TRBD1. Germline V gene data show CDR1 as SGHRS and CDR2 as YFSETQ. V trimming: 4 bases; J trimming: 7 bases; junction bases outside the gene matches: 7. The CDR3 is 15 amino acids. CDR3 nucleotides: TGCGCCAGCAGCCTGGGACAGGGGCGGATTGAAAAACTGTTTTTT. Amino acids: CASSLGQGRIEKLFF.

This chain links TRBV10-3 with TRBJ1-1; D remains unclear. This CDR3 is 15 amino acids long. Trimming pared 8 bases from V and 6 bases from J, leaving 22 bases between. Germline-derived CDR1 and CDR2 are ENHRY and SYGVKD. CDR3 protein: CAISLGTGLGAEAFF. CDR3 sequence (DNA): TGTGCCATCTCTCTCGGTACGGGCCTGGGCGCTGAAGCTTTCTTT.